One and the same sample provided the 25 T cell receptor beta chains below, sequenced in a study of T cells in Graves' hyperthyroidism and ophthalmopathy. TCR beta CDR3 sequences were amplified from RNA transcripts. HTBI primers drove first-round RT-PCR of the TCR CDR3. Via MiXCR, TCRdb re-called the multiplex PCR reads, giving one row per CDR3 protein. Altogether fewer than 40,000 distinct CDR3 sequences are present, 52% being singletons, with the ten largest covering around a quarter. The specimen was blood. These receptors were obtained from a woman between 35 and 50 years old with Graves' ophthalmopathy.

This clonotype is medium-sized by share. The chain joins TRBV29-1 to TRBJ1-2; TRBD1 might be the D (6 bases). This CDR3 has 12 residues. With 6 bases removed from V and 4 bases from J, the gap between germline ends came to 12 bases. CDR1 and CDR2 from the germline V gene are SQVTM and ANQGSEA. The CDR3 protein is CSVSGEFYGYTF. CDR3 bases: TGCAGCGTATCAGGGGAATTCTATGGCTACACCTTC. Supplemented by reference TRBV29-1 and TRBJ1-2, the full variable domain reads SAVISQKPSRDICQRGTSLTIQCQVDSQVTMMFWYRQQPGQSLTLIATANQGSEATYESGFVIDKFPISRPNLTFSTLTVSNMSPEDSSIYLCSVSGEFYGYTFGSGTRLTVV.

This clonotype was seen many times. The rearrangement links TRBV13 to TRBJ2-7; possible D gene TRBD1, 6 bases. The V end lost 0 bases, the J end lost 2 bases, and 8 bases lay between the germline ends. Germline V gives CDR1 PRHDT, CDR2 FYEKMQ (reference sequence). CDR3 length: 14 amino acids. Written as DNA, the CDR3 is TGTGCCAGCAGCTTAGGGACAGGCGCCTACGAGCAGTACTTC. Translated, it gives CASSLGTGAYEQYF.

The genes are TRBV29-1 and TRBJ1-2, with D perhaps TRBD1 (5 bases). Trimming took off 3 bases at V and 6 bases at J, with 14 bases between the two ends. Germline V gene lookup returns CDR1 SQVTM and CDR2 ANQGSEA. This CDR3 is built from 13 residues. The CDR3 sequence: CSVDAPGTHGYTF. CDR3 nucleotide sequence: TGCAGCGTTGATGCCCCCGGGACGCATGGCTACACCTTC.

The CDR3 coding sequence is TGCAGCGTCTTCACGGGACTAGCGGGAGAAGAGCAGTACTTC. Translating gives CSVFTGLAGEEQYF. This sequence joins TRBV29-1 and TRBJ2-7, with TRBD2 identical over 14 bases. V dropped 6 bases and J dropped 7; count of bases not matched to a gene: 8. Looked up from germline, CDR1 is SQVTM and CDR2 is ANQGSEA. The CDR3 loop spans 14 amino acids.

This clonotype came up many times. The V gene is TRBV7-9, the J gene TRBJ2-7; 9 nucleotides match TRBD1. CDR1 is SEHNR and CDR2 is FQNEAQ in the germline V gene (reference sequence). Trimming removed 5 bases from V and 0 bases from J; junction bases left unmatched: 8. The CDR3 sequence is 16 residues long. The CDR3 here is CASSALPGQGSYEQYF. The CDR3 nucleotides are TGTGCCAGCAGCGCGCTACCGGGACAGGGCTCCTACGAGCAGTACTTC.

The chain joins TRBV19 to TRBJ2-7; 14 nucleotides line up with TRBD2. J gave up 4 bases and V 4 bases, and 12 bases lay outside the gene matches. This CDR3 has 18 residues. Germline V gives CDR1 LNHDA, CDR2 SQIVND (reference sequence). CDR3 bases: TGTGCCAGTAGTACAGAAGGGACTAGCGGGAGTAGGAGTTACGAGCAGTACTTC. Amino acid sequence: CASSTEGTSGSRSYEQYF. Together with reference TRBV19 and TRBJ2-7, the CDR3 gives the full variable domain: DGGITQSPKYLFRKEGQNVTLSCEQNLNHDAMYWYRQDPGQGLRLIYYSQIVNDFQKGDIAEGYSVSREKKESFPLTVTSAQKNPTAFYLCASSTEGTSGSRSYEQYFGPGTRLTVT.

CDR3 bases: TGTGCCAGCAGCTTAGGGCGGGGGACAGATACGCAGTATTTT. The encoded protein is CASSLGRGTDTQYF. J is TRBJ2-3 and V is TRBV7-6, with 7 bases aligning to TRBD2. The CDR3 length is 14 residues. Germline V gene data show CDR1 as SGHVS and CDR2 as FNYEAQ. The junction had 1 base not matched to a gene; V was cut back by 1 base and J by 3 bases.

This clonotype was seen a few times. This rearrangement joins TRBV10-3 to TRBJ2-5; no clear D. The germline V gene has CDR1 ENHRY and CDR2 SYGVKD. V lost 2 bases and J 4 bases, leaving 2 bases between the germline ends. The CDR3 length is 11 residues. Here the CDR3 reads CAISEVETQYF. The CDR3 DNA reads as TGTGCCATCAGTGAGGTAGAGACCCAGTACTTC.

This clonotype was seen repeatedly, ten times or more. This chain uses TRBV28 with TRBJ1-5; the D is unclear. CDR3 length equals 13 residues. Trimming cost V 8 bases and J 0 bases, with 8 bases left between them. Germline lookup yields CDR1 MDHEN and CDR2 SYDVKM. This CDR3 reads CASARNSNQPQHF. CDR3 nucleotides: TGTGCCAGCGCCCGTAATAGCAATCAGCCCCAGCATTTT.

The CDR3 here is CASSLWAGGGAETQYF. As DNA, the CDR3 is TGTGCCAGCAGCTTATGGGCCGGGGGGGGCGCCGAGACCCAGTACTTC. The chain employs TRBV7-2 and TRBJ2-5; 8 bases are a match to TRBD2. CDR1 SGHTA and CDR2 FQGNSA come from the germline V gene. The CDR3 length is 16 residues. Trimming cost V 2 bases and J 5 bases; bases outside gene matches: 10.

In its sample, this clonotype was seen many times. J is TRBJ1-2 and V is TRBV6-6, with D possibly being TRBD1 (5 bases). Germline-derived CDR1 and CDR2 are MNHNY and SVGAGI (reference sequence). The CDR3 contains 13 residues. The germline V and J ends were trimmed by 0 bases and 8 bases, with 10 bases remaining between them. The CDR3 nucleotides read TGTGCCAGCAGTTACTCCGGGGGGAAGGGCTACACCTTC. Encoded protein: CASSYSGGKGYTF.

The chain is built from TRBV9 and TRBJ2-5; D might be TRBD2 (5 bases). Between the trimmed V and J ends, which lost 3 bases and 1 base, there was a span of 16 bases. Per germline, CDR1 SGDLS and CDR2 YYNGEE. The CDR3 length is 16 residues. The CDR3 here is CASSARVREIQETQYF. In DNA, the CDR3 is TGTGCCAGCAGCGCGAGAGTGAGGGAGATCCAAGAGACCCAGTACTTC.

In the case of this clonotype: It is likely a read error, because the conserved phenylalanine at the end of the CDR3 is missing. Because the CDR3's place on the DNA is in doubt, the DNA is left out and the CDR3 is given as listed by TCRdb. CDR3 loop: CASSLQGGPLT. The chain employs TRBV7-2 and TRBJ2-5; no DNA check was done on the table's D call, TRBD1. Germline V gene data show CDR1 as SGHTA and CDR2 as FQGNSA. Including both end residues, the CDR3 is 11 amino acids long.

V gene TRBV19 combines with J gene TRBJ2-2; TRBD1 matches 9 bases. Germline-derived CDR1 and CDR2 are LNHDA and SQIVND (reference sequence). The junction had 7 bases not matched to a gene; V was cut back by 7 bases and J by 1 base. CDR3 length: 16 residues. CDR3 in DNA: TGTGCCAGTAACCAACCGGGACAGGGGAACACCGGGGAGCTGTTTTTT. This encodes CASNQPGQGNTGELFF. The complete variable domain, with remaining parts taken from reference TRBV19 and TRBJ2-2, reads DGGITQSPKYLFRKEGQNVTLSCEQNLNHDAMYWYRQDPGQGLRLIYYSQIVNDFQKGDIAEGYSVSREKKESFPLTVTSAQKNPTAFYLCASNQPGQGNTGELFFGEGSRLTVL.

A remark on this clonotype: No DNA is shown, since the ends of the CDR3 on it are uncertain; the CDR3 is the one TCRdb lists. The rearrangement joins TRBV7-2 to TRBJ2-7; no check of the table's D call, TRBD2, against the DNA was made. Germline V gene lookup returns CDR1 SGHTA and CDR2 FQGNSA. The CDR3 adds up to 17 amino acids, both ends counted. The CDR3 spells CASSLDNDYGYTFGQYF.

This clonotype was counted a few times. V usage is TRBV20-1 and J usage is TRBJ2-5, with D possibly TRBD2 on 6 matching bases. The CDR3 has 14 residues. Trimming removed 1 base from V and 9 bases from J, with 18 bases in between. Germline values: CDR1 DFQATT, CDR2 SNEGSKA (reference sequence). Here the CDR3 reads CSARAGSSNQPQYF. DNA of the CDR3: TGCAGTGCTAGAGCCGGGAGCAGCAATCAGCCCCAGTACTTC.

This clonotype counts as medium-sized. The chain has TRBV7-2 and TRBJ1-5, with TRBD1 as a possible D gene (5 bases). V lost 4 bases, J lost 2 bases, and 12 bases lay in between. The CDR3 loop spans 15 amino acids. Per the germline V gene, CDR1 is SGHTA and CDR2 is FQGNSA. CDR3 protein: CASSSQGSGNQPQHF. Written as DNA, the CDR3 is TGTGCCAGCAGCTCGCAGGGTTCCGGCAATCAGCCCCAGCATTTT.

Sample share makes this clonotype medium-sized. This rearrangement joins TRBV2 to TRBJ2-7; TRBD1 aligns across 7 bases. The junction had 6 bases not matched to a gene; V was cut back by 1 base and J by 12 bases. Per the germline V gene, CDR1 is SNHLY and CDR2 is FYNNEI. This CDR3 contains 12 residues. The CDR3 bases are TGTGCCAGCAGTGAAGAGACAGGGTCGCGGTACTTC. This codes for CASSEETGSRYF.

This clonotype has ten or more counts. This may come from a read error, since a much larger clone is one base off. The chain combines TRBV19 with TRBJ2-7; 9 bases fit TRBD2. With 8 bases clipped from V and 4 bases from J, the junction kept 9 bases outside the gene matches. Per germline, CDR1 LNHDA and CDR2 SQIVND (reference sequence). The CDR3 is 14 amino acids. The CDR3 protein is CASSIPGLAYEQYF. The CDR3 nucleotides are TGTGCCAGTTCCATCCCGGGACTAGCATACGAGCAGTACTTC.

This clonotype showed up many times. The J gene is TRBJ1-4, the V gene TRBV6-1; no reliable D call. Per the germline V gene, CDR1 is MNHNS and CDR2 is SASEGT. CDR3 size: 15 residues. The V and J ends lost 6 bases and 5 bases respectively, with 16 bases between them. The CDR3 DNA follows: TGTGCCAGCAGGAGGAGCGGGAGCCCGAATGAAAAACTGTTTTTT. This codes for CASRRSGSPNEKLFF.

The rearrangement uses TRBV2 and TRBJ2-7; 9 bases match TRBD1. Germline V lookup: CDR1 SNHLY, CDR2 FYNNEI. V lost 6 bases and J lost 7; bases outside the gene matches: 10. The CDR3 covers 14 residues. The CDR3 nucleotides are TGTGCCAGCAGCATAGAACAGGGGGCGGGGGAGCAGTACTTC. Protein sequence: CASSIEQGAGEQYF.

This clonotype was seen repeatedly, ten times or more. The chain uses TRBV5-8 and TRBJ2-1; 8 bases are shared with TRBD2. V dropped 4 bases and J dropped 5; count of bases not matched to a gene: 11. The CDR3 runs 16 residues. Germline lookup yields CDR1 SGHTS and CDR2 YDEGEE. This chain's CDR3 is CASSDMWASGHNEQFF. The CDR3, as DNA: TGTGCCAGCAGCGACATGTGGGCTAGCGGGCACAATGAGCAGTTCTTC.

Of note for this clonotype: Given a much more abundant clone one base away, this may be a read error. The rearrangement links TRBV16 to TRBJ2-1, with D perhaps TRBD2 (5 bases). The CDR3 loop spans 15 amino acids. CDR1 and CDR2 from the germline V gene are KGHSY and FQNENV. This CDR3 reads CASSPNRGTYNEQSF. The CDR3 DNA is TGTGCCAGCAGCCCGAATCGGGGTACCTACAATGAGCAGTCCTTC. The entire variable domain, with the rest obtained from reference TRBV16 and TRBJ2-1, is as follows: GEEVAQTPKHLVRGEGQKAKLYCAPIKGHSYVFWYQQVLKNEFKFLISFQNENVFDETGMPKERFSAKCLPNSPCSLEIQATKLEDSAVYFCASSPNRGTYNEQSFGPGTRLTVL.

The CDR3 protein is CASLIPGPLTDTQYF. DNA for the CDR3: TGTGCCAGCCTAATCCCGGGACCCCTCACAGATACGCAGTATTTT. This sequence joins TRBV27 and TRBJ2-3; D is possibly TRBD1 or TRBD2 (5 bases each). The CDR3 totals 15 residues. Germline CDR1 MNHEY, CDR2 SMNVEV (reference sequence). V was clipped by 8 bases and J by 2 bases, with 17 bases between them.

This clonotype was seen ten or more times. This rearrangement joins TRBV4-1 to TRBJ2-7; D is unresolved. CDR3 size: 12 residues. Trimming cost V 0 bases and J 4 bases, with 4 bases left between them. Germline V CDR1 and CDR2: MGHRA, YSYEKL. The CDR3 DNA follows: TGCGCCAGCAGCCAAGATGGGTACGAGCAGTACTTC. Translated: CASSQDGYEQYF.